The rows below give T cell receptor beta chains drawn from one sample of a study of T cells in Graves' hyperthyroidism and ophthalmopathy. TCRdb fed the multiplex PCR reads into MiXCR, producing one record per CDR3 protein. The sample records more than 300,000 distinct CDR3 sequences, about 18% being singletons. Sequencing used blood. These receptors all stem from a woman aged 30 to 39 with Graves' hyperthyroidism that later progressed to Graves' ophthalmopathy. Both conserved end residues are part of each CDR3. D genes are given only for firm matches. Some rows mark clone size as missing; the rest say once, few, many or name a class of expanded clone.

d_gene,v_gene,j_gene,abundance,CDR3nt,CDR3aa
.,TRBV15,TRBJ1-1,few,TGTGCCACCAGCAGAGGTGACAGCATGAACACTGAAGCTTTCTTT,CATSRGDSMNTEAFF
.,TRBV20-1,TRBJ1-5,.,TGCAGTGCTAGAGACAGGGTGGGGGATCAGCCCCAGCATTTT,CSARDRVGDQPQHF
.,TRBV9,TRBJ2-1,.,TGTGCCAGCAGCGCAGGAGGGCCGGAGGGAATCAATGAGCAGTTCTTC,CASSAGGPEGINEQFF
.,TRBV30,TRBJ2-7,many,TGTGCCTGGGGTCTTAAAGGAGCCTACGAGCAGTACTTC,CAWGLKGAYEQYF
.,TRBV27,TRBJ2-7,.,TGTGCCAGCAGTTTCGCACAGGAGAGCTCCTACGAGCAGTACTTC,CASSFAQESSYEQYF
.,TRBV3-1,TRBJ2-5,many,TGTGCCAGCAGCCGGCAGGACCCAGCCCAGTACTTC,CASSRQDPAQYF
TRBD2,TRBV10-2,TRBJ2-1,.,TGCGCCGGGGGACTAGCGGGAGGCTTTAATGAGCAGTTCTTC,CAGGLAGGFNEQFF
.,TRBV5-1,TRBJ1-6,many,TGCGCCAGCAGCCGGACTTCCTATAATTCACCCCTCCACTTT,CASSRTSYNSPLHF
.,TRBV20-1,TRBJ2-3,few,TGCAGTGCTGGCGGGGTCAGCACAGATACGCAGTATTTT,CSAGGVSTDTQYF
.,TRBV7-9,TRBJ1-1,few,TGTGCCAGCAGCTTAGCCGGCAGGGCAGTCAATGAAGCTTTCTTT,CASSLAGRAVNEAFF
.,TRBV28,TRBJ1-5,many,TGTGCCAGCAGTTCCGAGCTAGACCCTACTTATAGCAATCAGCCCCAGCATTTT,CASSSELDPTYSNQPQHF
.,TRBV4-1,TRBJ2-1,once,TGCGCCAGCAGCCAAGACCGGACGGAGAGGGAGCAGTTCTTC,CASSQDRTEREQFF
TRBD1,TRBV6-1,TRBJ2-7,.,TGTGCCAGCAGTGAATTGCTTTCAGGGGGCGACGAGCAGTACTTC,CASSELLSGGDEQYF
TRBD2,TRBV20-1,TRBJ2-3,many,TGCAGTGCCAAGGGGACTAGCGGGAGTCACACAGATACGCAGTATTTT,CSAKGTSGSHTDTQYF
TRBD1,TRBV30,TRBJ2-5,few,TGTGCCTGGGACAGGGCAGAGACCCAGTACTTC,CAWDRAETQYF
.,TRBV20-1,TRBJ1-5,many,TGCAGTGCCCCCTCGTTTGGAATGAGCAATCAGCCCCAGCATTTT,CSAPSFGMSNQPQHF
.,TRBV11-2,TRBJ1-1,many,TGTGCCAGCAGCTTAAACATATACACTGAAGCTTTCTTT,CASSLNIYTEAFF
TRBD1,TRBV10-2,TRBJ1-6,many,TGCGCCAGTAGACAGGGTTTACAGAATTCACCCCTCCACTTT,CASRQGLQNSPLHF
.,TRBV5-6,TRBJ1-2,many,TGTGCCAGCAGCGGCACGGGAGAAAACTATGGCTACACCTTC,CASSGTGENYGYTF
.,TRBV27,TRBJ1-2,many,TGTGCCAGCAGTTTAAATCTTCTACGTGGCGTCGGCTACACCTTC,CASSLNLLRGVGYTF
TRBD1,TRBV15,TRBJ2-7,.,TGTGCCACCAGCAGAGACTCGGACAGGGGCTCCTACGAGCAGTACTTC,CATSRDSDRGSYEQYF
TRBD2,TRBV20-1,TRBJ2-7,many,TGCAGTGCTAGCGGGAGGGCCGTCCACGAGCAGTACTTC,CSASGRAVHEQYF
TRBD1,TRBV12-3/TRBV12-4,TRBJ1-1,many,TGTGCCAGCAGGTTAGGACAGGCGAACACTGAAGCTTTCTTT,CASRLGQANTEAFF
.,TRBV6-1,TRBJ1-1,.,TGTGCCAGCAGTGCTCTGGGGGCCACTGAAGCTTTCTTT,CASSALGATEAFF
.,TRBV20-1,TRBJ2-7,.,TGCAGTGCTAGTGCCGGGACCGACGAGCAGTACTTC,CSASAGTDEQYF
.,TRBV18,TRBJ2-7,many,TGTGCCAGCTCACCAGGGGCCAACTACGAGCAGTACTTC,CASSPGANYEQYF
.,TRBV4-3,TRBJ1-4,once,TGCGCCAGCAGCCAAGAGTACAGGGCCCAAGGTGAAAAACTGTTTTTT,CASSQEYRAQGEKLFF
TRBD2,TRBV6-1,TRBJ2-2,few,TGTGCCAGCAGTCACGGACTAGTCACGAACACCGGGGAGCTGTTTTTT,CASSHGLVTNTGELFF
.,TRBV9,TRBJ1-1,many,TGTGCCAGCAGCGTATCGGGGGGTCGGACTGAAGCTTTCTTT,CASSVSGGRTEAFF
.,TRBV6-1,TRBJ2-1,few,TGTGCCAGCAGTTGGAAAGCAGGGACATCCTCCTACAATGAGCAGTTCTTC,CASSWKAGTSSYNEQFF
.,TRBV27,TRBJ1-2,many,TGTGCCAGCAGTTTAGGGGGCGACGGCTACACCTTC,CASSLGGDGYTF
TRBD2,TRBV5-6,TRBJ2-1,.,TGTGCCAGCAGCGGGACCGGGACTAGCTTCAATGAGCAGTTCTTC,CASSGTGTSFNEQFF
TRBD2,TRBV20-1,TRBJ2-7,few,TGCAGTGCTAGATTCGCGGGACTAGCGGGAGGTTCTAGCTCCTACGAGCAGTACTTC,CSARFAGLAGGSSSYEQYF
.,TRBV19,TRBJ2-5,many,TGTGCCAGTAGTACGCGGACTTTACGAGAGACCCAGTACTTC,CASSTRTLRETQYF
.,TRBV18,TRBJ1-5,.,TGTGCCAGCTCACCAATGGGAGCAGGGGCGCAGCCCCAGCATTTT,CASSPMGAGAQPQHF
.,TRBV19,TRBJ1-5,.,TGTGCCAGTACTAATCGGGGATTTCAGCCCCAGCATTTT,CASTNRGFQPQHF
TRBD2,TRBV7-8,TRBJ2-2,many,TGTGCCAGCAGCTTATTGGGCGGGAGGACCGGGGAGCTGTTTTTT,CASSLLGGRTGELFF
TRBD1,TRBV24-1,TRBJ1-1,few,TGTGCCACCAGTGAGGACAGGGCCATCGTGGGCACTGAAGCTTTCTTT,CATSEDRAIVGTEAFF
TRBD1,TRBV14,TRBJ1-2,few,TGTGCCAGCAGCCAATCAAAGGGGACAGCCTCACAGCCTAACTATGGCTACACCTTC,CASSQSKGTASQPNYGYTF
.,TRBV7-8,TRBJ1-6,many,TGTGCCAGCAGCTTACTGCTTAATAATTCACCCCTCCACTTT,CASSLLLNNSPLHF
.,TRBV6-1,TRBJ1-1,many,TGTGCCAGCAGGGTGGGGAACACTGAAGCTTTCTTT,CASRVGNTEAFF
TRBD2,TRBV5-1,TRBJ2-5,.,TGCGCCAGCAGCTTCTCCACGCTAGCGGGGGACCAAGAGACCCAGTACTTC,CASSFSTLAGDQETQYF
TRBD1,TRBV30,TRBJ1-3,many,TGTGCCTGGGGGACAGCTGGAAACACCATATATTTT,CAWGTAGNTIYF
.,TRBV5-1,TRBJ1-1,.,TGCGCCAGCAGCTTCACAGGGTACACCAAAGCTTTCTTT,CASSFTGYTKAFF
TRBD2,TRBV29-1,TRBJ2-1,few,TGCAGCGTTGCAGCGCTGCCCGGGGGGAGATACAATGAGCAGTTCTTC,CSVAALPGGRYNEQFF
.,TRBV11-2,TRBJ2-2,many,TGTGCCAGCAGCCCAGTTAACACCGGGGAGCTGTTTTTT,CASSPVNTGELFF
.,TRBV25-1,TRBJ2-5,few,TGTGCCAGCAGTAGAGAAGGGGTGGAGACCCAGTACTTC,CASSREGVETQYF
TRBD1,TRBV12-3/TRBV12-4,TRBJ2-2,few,TGTGCCAGCAGGACAGGGGAGTACACCGGGGAGCTGTTTTTT,CASRTGEYTGELFF
TRBD2,TRBV20-1,TRBJ2-1,many,TGCAGTGCTAGAGGGACTAGCGGGAGGCCCTCCTACAATGAGCAGTTCTTC,CSARGTSGRPSYNEQFF
.,TRBV18,TRBJ1-3,many,TGTGCCAGCTCACCTGATCTCTCTGGAAACACCATATATTTT,CASSPDLSGNTIYF
.,TRBV28,TRBJ2-5,many,TGTGCCAGCAGTTTATGGAACCGGGAGACCCAGTACTTC,CASSLWNRETQYF
TRBD1,TRBV5-1,TRBJ1-2,few,TGCGCCAGCAGCCCCCGGGACAGGGGTTTCTACACCTTC,CASSPRDRGFYTF
TRBD1,TRBV7-9,TRBJ2-3,few,TGTGCCAGCAGCGGGGGAACAGGGGGTGTGATAGATACGCAGTATTTT,CASSGGTGGVIDTQYF
.,TRBV5-1,TRBJ1-1,many,TGCGCCAGCAGAAGGGGGGCAGGAATGAACACTGAAGCTTTCTTT,CASRRGAGMNTEAFF